Sequencing of this T cell receptor (beta chain) was carried out in a study of blood T cell repertoires in COVID-19. Turning to the study itself: COVID-19 samples, acute and convalescent, were from the United States, Italy and Spain. PBMCs, B-cell-depleted T cells, or T cells were the source of the cDNA or gDNA that made up the material.

Some clones are missing from TCRdb's copy, which holds only in-frame ones; the method was immunoSEQ multiplex PCR. Here the sample spans 160,000 or so clones, more than 70% being singletons. This clone has only one observation. Germline V gene lookup returns CDR1 MNHEY and CDR2 SVGAGI. The CDR3 loop spans 14 amino acids. Trimming cost V 5 bases and J 5 bases, with 13 bases left between them. Cohorts were determined from participant-reported clinical history. Sequenced: PBMCs or T cells enriched from blood (not recorded which). This receptor was obtained from a man aged 60 to 75 who had recovered from COVID-19. The rearrangement uses TRBV6-5 and TRBJ1-3; D unresolved. DNA for the CDR3: TGTGCCAGCAGTCCCCGTCTCGAGAGAAACACCATATATTTT. As protein: CASSPRLERNTIYF.